Given below is one T cell receptor (beta chain) in context. Looked up from germline, CDR1 is MNHEY and CDR2 is SMNVEV (reference sequence). CDR3 size: 15 residues. V lost 6 bases and J 0 bases, leaving 13 bases between the germline ends. TCRdb's copy holds only in-frame clones and misses some; the assay was immunoSEQ multiplex PCR. The table records a few hundred thousand clones, roughly 94% of them present only once. This sample is drawn from a study of shared T cell receptors in the human thymus. The source is a human donor. Sequenced input: thymocytes. This chain joins TRBV27 and TRBJ2-3; perhaps TRBD1 as D (5 bases). CDR3 coding DNA: TGTGCCAGCAGACTCAGGGCGTCTAGCACAGATACGCAGTATTTT. Its protein is CASRLRASSTDTQYF.